The clone carrying this TCR beta chain was seen a handful of times. Its target is unknown. As the sequencing template, cDNA was produced by extracting RNA and reverse transcribing it. The data were produced by immunoSEQ multiplex PCR, yet TCRdb's version contains in-frame clones alone and is incomplete. The sample has 120,000 or so clones, approximately 47% seen once; the top ten hold under 12%. The data were obtained in a study of CD8+ T cells in alopecia areata. Regarding the study as a whole: Compared with normal scalp, lesional scalp had higher clonality and more expanded CD8+ clones. Clarity of TCR sharing across patients fell short of that in mice, possibly HLA-related. Scalp repertoires also include resident alphabeta T cells from normal skin.

Germline-derived CDR1 and CDR2 are SQVTM and ANQGSEA. The CDR3 length is 15 residues. Trimming took 6 bases from V and 2 from J; bases not matched to a gene: 9. Collected material from alopecia areata patients comprised lesional scalp punch biopsies and peripheral blood. The source material was NKG2D-low CD8+ T cells sorted from blood. This sequence joins TRBV29-1 and TRBJ2-5, with TRBD2 matching over 10 bases. This TCR was recovered from a human donor with alopecia areata. The CDR3, as DNA: TGCAGCGTCGACGGACTAGCGGACCAACAAGAGACCCAGTACTTC. Protein: CSVDGLADQQETQYF.